This TCR beta chain originates from a study of OX40 agonist ivuxolimab in advanced cancers. Clones were sequenced by immunoSEQ multiplex PCR, and TCRdb holds only the in-frame ones, with some missing. The sample carries tens of thousands of clones, about 79% recorded once. Whole-study results and caveats: CD4+ and CD8+ T cells in blood underwent clonal expansion by week 6 at 0.1 to 3.0 mg/kg.

Deletions cut 5 bases from V and 0 bases from J, with 8 bases between. CDR1 and CDR2 from the germline V gene are SGHRS and YFSETQ. The CDR3 runs 13 residues. This clone was counted once. What it recognizes is unknown. The sequences come from CD4+ or CD8+ T cells sorted from blood, collected in a trial of the OX40 agonist ivuxolimab. The clonotype originates from an adult with an advanced solid tumor such as melanoma, head and neck, liver or kidney cancer. The chain recombines TRBV5-1 with TRBJ1-1; D is undetermined. In DNA form, the CDR3 reads TGCGCCAGCAGAACTACGGTGAACACTGAAGCTTTCTTT. Amino acid sequence: CASRTTVNTEAFF. Full variable domain (rest looked up from reference TRBV5-1 and TRBJ1-1): KAGVTQTPRYLIKTRGQQVTLSCSPISGHRSVSWYQQTPGQGLQFLFEYFSETQRNKGNFPGRFSGRQFSNSRSEMNVSTLELGDSALYLCASRTTVNTEAFFGQGTRLTVV.